The TCR beta chain described here comes from a study of T cell changes during pregnancy in multiple sclerosis (dated by TCRdb to between 2018 and 2021). As for the study more broadly: Changes in the T cell repertoire over the course of pregnancy were examined in this study in women with multiple sclerosis.

The CDR3, from cysteine to phenylalanine, totals 14 residues. Solely the CDR3 DNA is kept, with 42 bases framed from the first base. CDR1 is given as GTSNPN and CDR2 as SVGIG, both from the germline V gene (reference sequence). V lost 3 bases and J lost 1 base, and the count of bases not matched to a germline gene is 5. In regard to this clone: No cognate antigen has been identified for it. Base qualities were left out, and no much larger clone turns up one base away.

Libraries came from the immunoSEQ multiplex PCR assay. TCRdb's version of the immuneACCESS table is confined to in-frame rearrangements and falls short of the full clone set. An unresolved V gene accounts for under half of the shortfall where checked; the remainder is of unknown origin. This sample holds some 70,000 clones; over 80% were observed only once. The biggest ten clones account for under 3.5% of the sample. The sequence is built from TRBV30 and TRBJ1-1, and TRBD1 aligns with 7 junction nucleotides. The sequenced sample was CD8+ T cells from peripheral blood mononuclear cells, obtained in the third trimester of pregnancy. This receptor was identified in a female donor in good health, enrolled as a control in a pregnancy study. The CDR3 corresponds to CAWSTGQQNTEAFF. The DNA is as follows: TGTGCCTGGAGCACGGGACAGCAGAACACTGAAGCTTTCTTT.